The 21 T cell receptor beta chains reported below all come from one sample, sequenced in a study of neurological immune-mediated disorders. TCRdb redid the calling of the 5' RACE reads with MiXCR, one entry per CDR3 protein. The sample shows 55,000 to 70,000 distinct CDR3 sequences, roughly 4.8% of them seen only once. The sample comprised PBMCs. Receptors were obtained from a woman in her forties or fifties with multiple sclerosis.

There are many counts of this clonotype. The chain recombines TRBV5-5 with TRBJ2-4, with 12 nucleotides matching TRBD2. Germline values: CDR1 SGHKS, CDR2 YYEKEE (reference sequence). Trimming at V came to 0 bases and at J to 7 bases, leaving 8 bases not matched to a gene. CDR3 length: 17 residues. In DNA form, the CDR3 reads TGTGCCAGCAGCTTGGATCCTAGCGGGGGGGCCTACAACATTCAGTACTTC. Encoded protein: CASSLDPSGGAYNIQYF.

This clonotype was picked up a small number of times. The genes are TRBV5-1 and TRBJ2-2, with D tentatively TRBD2 (6 bases). The CDR3 is 15 residues long. In germline, CDR1 is SGHRS, CDR2 YFSETQ. Trimming shortened V by 6 bases and J by 4 bases, and 16 bases separated the two germline ends. The CDR3 sequence is CASIRVGSTTGELFF. In DNA form, the CDR3 reads TGCGCCAGCATTCGCGTCGGGAGCACCACCGGGGAGCTGTTTTTT.

This clonotype was seen at least ten times. This chain uses TRBV24-1 with TRBJ2-3; 11 bases fit TRBD2. The germline gives CDR1 KGHDR, CDR2 SFDVKD. V shed 5 bases, J shed 4 bases, and the junction held 4 bases outside the gene matches. The CDR3 runs 15 residues. The CDR3 bases are TGTGCCACCAGTGGACTAGCGGGGAGCGCAGATACGCAGTATTTT. It yields the protein CATSGLAGSADTQYF.

This clonotype was picked up many times. The chain uses TRBV5-1 and TRBJ2-3, with D unclear. The germline gives CDR1 SGHRS, CDR2 YFSETQ. The V end was cut by 1 base, the J end by 3 bases, with 6 bases between. The length of the CDR3 is 13 residues. CDR3 sequence reads: CASSLRQTDTQYF. CDR3 DNA: TGCGCCAGCAGCTTGAGGCAGACAGATACGCAGTATTTT.

The table lists this clonotype with many counts. The chain has TRBV6-5 and TRBJ2-1, with TRBD2 as a possible D gene (5 bases). V lost 2 bases and J 7 bases, leaving 9 bases between the germline ends. The CDR3 is 13 amino acids. Germline CDR1 reads MNHEY; CDR2 reads SVGAGI. The CDR3 DNA follows: TGTGCCAGCAGTTACCCGGGGTCTAATGAGCAGTTCTTC. Translating it yields CASSYPGSNEQFF.

This clonotype showed up many times. This CDR3 is CSAREAGTYEQYF. For the CDR3, the DNA is TGCAGTGCTAGAGAGGCAGGAACCTACGAGCAGTACTTC. V is TRBV20-1 and J is TRBJ2-7; D call uncertain. The CDR3 totals 13 residues. With 0 bases removed from V and 2 bases from J, the gap between germline ends came to 8 bases. Germline CDR1 reads DFQATT; CDR2 reads SNEGSKA (reference sequence).

This clonotype was recorded at least ten times. The CDR3 loop is CSARRSGTGAYEQYF. In DNA form, the CDR3 reads TGCAGTGCTAGACGAAGCGGGACGGGGGCCTACGAGCAGTACTTC. The rearrangement uses TRBV20-1 and TRBJ2-7, with TRBD2 identical over 7 bases. With V trimmed by 2 bases and J by 2 bases, 9 bases remained unmatched. The germline V gene has CDR1 DFQATT and CDR2 SNEGSKA (reference sequence). The CDR3 has 15 amino acids.

This clonotype was counted ten times or more. This chain uses TRBV4-3 with TRBJ1-1; possibly TRBD1 for D (5 bases). This CDR3 contains 14 residues. CDR1 LGHNA and CDR2 YSLEER come from the germline V gene. Between the trimmed V and J ends, which lost 4 bases and 5 bases, there was a span of 14 bases. The CDR3 DNA reads TGCGCCAGCAGCCCCATGCCCGGGGGGACTGAAGCTTTCTTT. Protein sequence: CASSPMPGGTEAFF.

This rearrangement joins TRBV28 to TRBJ2-1; 10 bases line up with TRBD2. The CDR3 runs to 15 residues. Germline lookup yields CDR1 MDHEN and CDR2 SYDVKM. J was trimmed by 4 bases and V by 6 bases; bases with no gene match: 6. The CDR3 DNA reads as TGTGCCAGCAGGGCTAGCGGGGGACTTTACAATGAGCAGTTCTTC. Amino acid sequence: CASRASGGLYNEQFF.

This clonotype was detected many times. The rearrangement joins TRBV5-5 to TRBJ1-6; D is unresolved. Looked up from germline, CDR1 is SGHKS and CDR2 is YYEKEE (reference sequence). Between the trimmed V and J ends, which lost 2 bases and 13 bases, there was a span of 13 bases. The length of the CDR3 is 13 residues. The CDR3 DNA reads TGTGCCAGCAGCTTAATACCGGAGAGGCCCCTCCACTTT. Translated: CASSLIPERPLHF.

This clonotype came up many times. The chain carries TRBV5-1 and TRBJ2-5, with 7 bases fitting TRBD1. This CDR3 is built from 13 residues. The V and J ends lost 3 bases and 7 bases, in that order; junction bases with no gene match: 6. CDR1 is SGHRS, CDR2 YFSETQ, per germline. The CDR3: CASSSTGKGTQYF. The CDR3, as DNA: TGCGCCAGCAGCTCGACAGGGAAAGGGACCCAGTACTTC.

As regards this clonotype: A read error is possible here, since a much larger clone lies one base away. This chain connects TRBV20-1 to TRBJ2-3, with no clear D. This CDR3 comprises 11 residues. Germline V gene sequence: CDR1 DFQATT, CDR2 SNEGSKA (reference sequence). The CDR3 spells CSQLSTDTQYF. The CDR3 region has the DNA TGCAGCCAACTAAGCACAGATACGCAGTATTTT.

Comments on this clonotype: A much larger clonotype is one base distant, so this may be a read error. This chain joins TRBV9 and TRBJ2-1, with no clear D. The CDR3 is 13 residues long. Germline assignment: CDR1 SGDLS and CDR2 YYNGEE. Trimming pared 2 bases from V and 1 base from J, leaving 4 bases between. This CDR3 is CASSVRSYNEQFF. The CDR3 nucleotides are TGTGCCAGCAGCGTTAGATCCTACAATGAGCAGTTCTTC.

This clonotype showed up just a few times. This chain connects TRBV6-2 or TRBV6-3 to TRBJ2-7; D is possibly TRBD1 or TRBD2 (5 bases each). V lost 0 bases, J lost 3 bases, and 15 bases lay in between. This CDR3 is 16 amino acids long. Per germline, CDR1 MNHEY and CDR2 SVGEGT. The CDR3 DNA reads as TGTGCCAGCAGTTACTCTGAACGAGGGGCAGGCTACGAGCAGTACGTC. Translation gives CASSYSERGAGYEQYV.

Many counts were recorded for this clonotype. The chain has TRBV4-1 and TRBJ1-1; possibly TRBD1 for D (5 bases). V was trimmed by 1 base and J by 1 base, leaving 7 bases between them. This CDR3 is 14 amino acids long. Per germline, CDR1 MGHRA and CDR2 YSYEKL. CDR3 sequence reads: CASSQAGGNTEAFF. DNA for the CDR3: TGCGCCAGCAGCCAAGCGGGGGGGAACACTGAAGCTTTCTTT.

Sample share makes this clonotype medium-sized (0.01 to 0.1%). The V gene is TRBV3-1, the J gene TRBJ1-1; weak D call: TRBD1 (6 bases). Trimming cost V 0 bases and J 1 base, with 24 bases left between them. The CDR3 loop spans 20 amino acids. Germline assignment: CDR1 LGHDT and CDR2 YNNKEL (reference sequence). In DNA form, the CDR3 reads TGTGCCAGCAGCCAAGAGGTCCTAGTGTTGGGGGCGCAAGGGAACACTGAAGCTTTCTTT. Translating gives CASSQEVLVLGAQGNTEAFF.

Written as DNA, the CDR3 is TGTGCCAGCAGCGGGGGGGGACCTTCCTACGAGCAGTACTTC. This gives the protein CASSGGGPSYEQYF. The rearrangement joins TRBV7-3 to TRBJ2-7; 7 bases map to TRBD2. Trimming cost V 5 bases and J 1 base; bases outside gene matches: 5. The CDR3 has 14 residues. Per the germline V gene, CDR1 is SGHTA and CDR2 is FQGTGA.

This clonotype was seen a few times. The chain joins TRBV5-1 to TRBJ1-5, with D maybe TRBD1 (5 bases). Germline V gene sequence: CDR1 SGHRS, CDR2 YFSETQ. V lost 2 bases to trimming and J lost 4 bases, with 13 bases between them. This CDR3 is 15 amino acids long. The CDR3 DNA sequence: TGCGCCAGCAGCTTAGGTCAGGGAGCAAATCAGCCCCAGCATTTT. It is translated as CASSLGQGANQPQHF.

This clonotype showed up many times. The rearrangement links TRBV5-1 to TRBJ1-2, with 8 bases aligning to TRBD1. The CDR3 has 14 residues. In germline, CDR1 is SGHRS, CDR2 YFSETQ. V shed 4 bases and J 5 bases; nucleotides not matched to a gene: 7. CDR3 loop: CASSPLQGEYGYTF. The CDR3 DNA sequence: TGCGCCAGCAGCCCGCTACAGGGGGAATATGGCTACACCTTC.

The rearrangement uses TRBV7-9 and TRBJ2-5; D unresolved. CDR1 and CDR2 from the germline V gene are SEHNR and FQNEAQ (reference sequence). The CDR3 is made up of 13 amino acids. The V and J ends lost 8 bases and 1 base respectively, with 11 bases between them. CDR3 region: CASLAAFQETQYF. For the CDR3, the DNA is TGTGCCAGCCTTGCGGCCTTCCAAGAGACCCAGTACTTC.

The sample holds many counts of this clonotype. The rearrangement joins TRBV4-2 to TRBJ1-1; TRBD1 aligns across 7 bases. The CDR3 runs to 13 residues. CDR1 LGHNA and CDR2 YNFKEQ come from the germline V gene. V gave up 0 bases and J gave up 8 bases; unmatched junction bases: 3. CDR3 residues: CASSQDRGQEAFF. CDR3 coding DNA: TGTGCCAGCAGCCAAGATAGGGGACAGGAAGCTTTCTTT.